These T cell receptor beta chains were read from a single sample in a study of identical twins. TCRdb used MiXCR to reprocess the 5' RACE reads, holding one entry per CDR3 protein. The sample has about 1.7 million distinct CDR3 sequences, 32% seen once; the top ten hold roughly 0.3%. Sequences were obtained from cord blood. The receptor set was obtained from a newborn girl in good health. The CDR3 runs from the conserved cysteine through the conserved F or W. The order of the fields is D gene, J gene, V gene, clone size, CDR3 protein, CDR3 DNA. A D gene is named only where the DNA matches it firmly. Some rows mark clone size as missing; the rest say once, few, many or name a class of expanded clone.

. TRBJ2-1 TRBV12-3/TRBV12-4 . CASSLPFLVNEQFF TGTGCCAGCAGTTTGCCTTTTCTAGTCAATGAGCAGTTCTTC
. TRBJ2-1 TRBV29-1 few CSVGQGGNEQFF TGCAGCGTTGGCCAGGGAGGAAATGAGCAGTTCTTC
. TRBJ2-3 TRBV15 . CATSRRQDTQYF TGTGCCACCAGCAGGAGACAGGATACGCAGTATTTT
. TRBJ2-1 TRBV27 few CASSLSRQRRSYNEQFF TGTGCCAGCAGTTTATCCAGACAGCGTCGCTCCTACAATGAGCAGTTCTTC
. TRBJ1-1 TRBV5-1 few CASSLGGTTNTEAFF TGCGCCAGCAGCTTAGGAGGGACAACCAACACTGAAGCTTTCTTT
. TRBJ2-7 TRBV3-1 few CASSQIQGHEQYF TGTGCCAGCAGCCAGATTCAGGGACACGAGCAGTACTTC
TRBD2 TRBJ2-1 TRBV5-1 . CASSWASGPYNEQFF TGCGCCAGCAGCTGGGCTAGCGGGCCCTACAATGAGCAGTTCTTC
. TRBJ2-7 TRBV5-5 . CASSAGEGHYEQYF TGTGCCAGCAGCGCCGGGGAAGGGCACTACGAGCAGTACTTC
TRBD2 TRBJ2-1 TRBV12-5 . CASLPGLGVFNEQFF TGTGCTAGCCTACCGGGACTAGGGGTATTTAATGAGCAGTTCTTC
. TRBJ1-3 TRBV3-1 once CASSQEYGNTIYF TGTGCCAGCAGCCAAGAGTACGGAAACACCATATATTTT
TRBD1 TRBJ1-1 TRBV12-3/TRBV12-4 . CASSLWTGLGNTEAFF TGTGCCAGCAGTCTCTGGACAGGGTTGGGGAACACTGAAGCTTTCTTT
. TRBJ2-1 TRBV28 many CASSSPSEQFF TGTGCCAGCAGTTCCCCATCGGAGCAGTTCTTC
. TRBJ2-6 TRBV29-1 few CSVRPGSGANVLTF TGCAGCGTAAGACCGGGCTCTGGGGCCAACGTCCTGACTTTC
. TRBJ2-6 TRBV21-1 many CASSKSHSGANVLTF TGTGCCAGCAGCAAATCGCACTCTGGGGCCAACGTCCTGACTTTC
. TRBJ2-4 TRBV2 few CASRRDEPGEQYF TGTGCCAGCAGGCGGGATGAACCGGGGGAGCAGTACTTC
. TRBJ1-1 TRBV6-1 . CASSEIALGAFF TGTGCCAGCAGTGAAATAGCCCTCGGAGCTTTCTTT
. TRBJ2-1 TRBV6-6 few CASSYSEGEQFF TGTGCCAGCAGTTACTCCGAGGGTGAGCAGTTCTTC
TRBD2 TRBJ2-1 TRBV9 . CASSVSMSSGPSYNEQFF TGTGCCAGCAGCGTATCAATGTCTAGCGGGCCCTCCTACAATGAGCAGTTCTTC
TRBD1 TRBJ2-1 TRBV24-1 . CATAGQGFNEQFF TGTGCCACCGCGGGACAGGGATTCAATGAGCAGTTCTTC
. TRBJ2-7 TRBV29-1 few CSVISDGGPTYEQYF TGCAGCGTTATCTCTGACGGGGGGCCAACCTACGAGCAGTACTTC
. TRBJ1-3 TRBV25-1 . CASSNPDSFGNTIYF TGTGCCAGCAGTAACCCGGACAGTTTTGGAAACACCATATATTTT
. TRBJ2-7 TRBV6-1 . CASSDPAGSSYNEQYF TGTGCCAGCAGTGACCCCGCGGGGAGCTCCTACAATGAGCAGTACTTC
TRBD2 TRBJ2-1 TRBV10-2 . CASSERGTSGDNEQFF TGCGCCAGCAGTGAGCGGGGGACTAGCGGGGATAATGAGCAGTTCTTC
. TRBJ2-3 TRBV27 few CASSSPGLLTDTQYF TGTGCCAGCAGTTCTCCGGGACTTCTCACAGATACGCAGTATTTT
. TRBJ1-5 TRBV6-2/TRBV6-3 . CASSYLGIPVQPQHF TGTGCCAGCAGTTACCTCGGCATTCCCGTGCAGCCCCAGCATTTT
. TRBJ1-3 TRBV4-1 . CASSHRLISGNTIYF TGCGCCAGCAGCCACAGGCTTATCTCTGGAAACACCATATATTTT
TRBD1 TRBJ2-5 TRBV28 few CASSLPGTGGAYQETQYF TGTGCCAGCAGTTTACCCGGGACAGGGGGCGCGTACCAAGAGACCCAGTACTTC
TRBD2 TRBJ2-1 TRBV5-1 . CASSFSGSGNNEQFF TGCGCCAGCAGCTTTAGCGGGAGTGGAAACAATGAGCAGTTCTTC
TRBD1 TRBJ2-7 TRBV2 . CASSEGWAGGYEQYF TGTGCCAGCAGTGAGGGTTGGGCAGGGGGATACGAGCAGTACTTC
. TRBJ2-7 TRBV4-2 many CASSQSVRSGNYEQYF TGTGCCAGCAGCCAATCGGTCCGGTCGGGGAACTACGAGCAGTACTTC
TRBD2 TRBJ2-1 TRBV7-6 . CASSTLGTSSYNEQFF TGTGCCAGCAGCACACTAGGGACTAGCTCCTACAATGAGCAGTTCTTC
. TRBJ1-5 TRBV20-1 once CSAKDPLDQPQHF TGCAGTGCTAAGGACCCTCTCGATCAGCCCCAGCATTTT
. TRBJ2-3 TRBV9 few CASSPRWRGRPDTQYF TGTGCCAGCAGCCCACGATGGAGGGGTCGCCCAGATACGCAGTATTTT
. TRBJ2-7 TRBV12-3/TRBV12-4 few CASSLDGWVAATYEQYF TGTGCCAGCAGTTTAGATGGTTGGGTCGCGGCTACTTACGAGCAGTACTTC
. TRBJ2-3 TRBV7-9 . CASSLDLTLNTDTQYF TGTGCCAGCAGCTTAGATTTGACATTAAACACAGATACGCAGTATTTT
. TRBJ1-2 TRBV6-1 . CASSPYRAQNYGYTF TGTGCCAGCAGTCCCTACAGGGCGCAGAACTATGGCTACACCTTC
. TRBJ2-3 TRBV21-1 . CASSGRDGRTGTDTQYF TGTGCCAGCAGCGGGCGAGACGGACGCACCGGCACAGATACGCAGTATTTT
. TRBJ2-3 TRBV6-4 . CASSDLCDTQYF TGTGCCAGCAGTGACCTTTGCGATACGCAGTATTTT
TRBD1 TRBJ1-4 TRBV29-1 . CSVRDRGANEKLFF TGCAGCGTGAGGGACAGGGGGGCTAATGAAAAACTGTTTTTT
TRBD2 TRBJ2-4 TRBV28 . CASTPGLAGVRQYF TGTGCCAGCACCCCGGGACTAGCGGGAGTCAGGCAGTACTTC
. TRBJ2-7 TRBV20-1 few CSASRQGPRPTYEQYF TGCAGTGCTAGCCGCCAGGGGCCCAGACCTACCTACGAGCAGTACTTC
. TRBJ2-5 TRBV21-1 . CAGSMRARQYF TGTGCCGGCAGCATGAGGGCCAGGCAGTACTTC
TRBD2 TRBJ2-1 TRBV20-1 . CSARRLAGGRNNEQFF TGCAGTGCTAGAAGACTAGCGGGAGGGAGGAACAATGAGCAGTTCTTC
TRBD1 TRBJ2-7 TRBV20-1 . CSAEDRENYEQYF TGCAGTGCCGAGGACAGGGAGAACTACGAGCAGTACTTC
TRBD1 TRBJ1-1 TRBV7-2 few CASSLAGTGGKAFF TGTGCCAGCAGCTTAGCCGGGACAGGGGGCAAAGCTTTCTTT
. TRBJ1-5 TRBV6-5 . CASSYGGGDQPQHF TGTGCCAGCAGTTACGGGGGGGGGGATCAGCCCCAGCATTTT
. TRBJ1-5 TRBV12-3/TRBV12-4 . CASSSTPWSNQPQHF TGTGCCAGCAGTTCGACACCATGGAGCAATCAGCCCCAGCATTTT
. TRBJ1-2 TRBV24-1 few CATSDREYYGYTF TGTGCCACCAGTGACAGGGAGTACTATGGCTACACCTTC
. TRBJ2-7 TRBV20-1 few CSADPGAVFSNEQYF TGCAGTGCTGATCCTGGGGCGGTTTTCAGCAATGAGCAGTACTTC
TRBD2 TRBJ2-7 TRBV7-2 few CASSLFRSGGSIEQYF TGTGCCAGCAGCTTATTCCGAAGCGGGGGGTCTATCGAGCAGTACTTC
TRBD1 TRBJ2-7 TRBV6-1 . CASTTGGINYEQYF TGTGCCAGCACCACAGGGGGAATCAACTACGAGCAGTACTTC
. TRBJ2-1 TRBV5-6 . CASRTIRGEQFF TGTGCCAGCAGGACGATCAGGGGTGAGCAGTTCTTC
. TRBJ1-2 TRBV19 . CASSAQDLGYGYTF TGTGCCAGTAGTGCACAGGACCTTGGCTATGGCTACACCTTC
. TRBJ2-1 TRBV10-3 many CAISEGMRGRSWFF TGTGCCATCAGTGAGGGTATGAGAGGTCGAAGTTGGTTCTTC
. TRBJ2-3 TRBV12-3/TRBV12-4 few CASSLGLAEIDTQYF TGTGCCAGCAGTTTAGGTTTAGCGGAGATAGATACGCAGTATTTT
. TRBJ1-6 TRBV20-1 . CSAGARRGSPLHF TGCAGTGCTGGAGCCCGAAGAGGTTCACCCCTCCACTTT
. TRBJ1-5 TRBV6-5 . CASSYKGQRQPQHF TGTGCCAGCAGTTACAAGGGCCAACGTCAGCCCCAGCATTTT